These 24 T cell receptor beta chains were sequenced from one sample in a study of T cells in Graves' hyperthyroidism and ophthalmopathy. The investigators amplified TCR beta CDR3 regions from RNA transcripts. HTBI primers were used for first-round RT-PCR of the TCR CDR3. TCRdb reprocessed the multiplex PCR reads with MiXCR, giving one entry per CDR3 protein. Here the sample spans 110,000 to 150,000 distinct CDR3 sequences, approximately 20% being singletons. Sequenced: blood. The receptors come from a woman aged 45 to 65 with Graves' hyperthyroidism that later progressed to Graves' ophthalmopathy.

This clonotype was detected many times. The V and J genes are TRBV15 and TRBJ2-7; D not certain. Trimming took off 0 bases at V and 6 bases at J, with 12 bases between the two ends. This CDR3 is built from 14 residues. CDR1 LNHNV and CDR2 YYDKDF come from the germline V gene (reference sequence). The CDR3 nucleotides are TGTGCCACCAGCAGAGATGTGATAACCCCCGAGCAGTACTTC. Amino acids: CATSRDVITPEQYF.

This chain links TRBV5-1 with TRBJ1-2; D not certain. V was clipped by 0 bases and J by 0 bases, with 3 bases between them. This CDR3 has 13 residues. Germline CDR1 reads SGHRS; CDR2 reads YFSETQ. DNA for the CDR3: TGCGCCAGCAGCTTGGATACTAACTATGGCTACACCTTC. As protein: CASSLDTNYGYTF.

The chain uses TRBV9 and TRBJ1-2; 7 nucleotides match TRBD1. Per germline, CDR1 SGDLS and CDR2 YYNGEE. The CDR3 totals 15 residues. Losses at the gene ends were 0 bases for V and 5 bases for J; bases not matched to a gene: 7. This CDR3 is CASSVDRTGEYGYTF. The CDR3 DNA follows: TGTGCCAGCAGCGTAGACAGGACAGGCGAGTATGGCTACACCTTC.

This clonotype was found a few times. This sequence joins TRBV7-2 and TRBJ2-7, with 8 bases lining up with TRBD2. CDR1 SGHTA and CDR2 FQGNSA come from the germline V gene. With V trimmed by 4 bases and J by 5 bases, 16 bases remained unmatched. This CDR3 is built from 17 residues. CDR3 sequence reads: CASSSPWGGAGDHEQYF. CDR3 nucleotides: TGTGCCAGCAGCTCACCTTGGGGGGGAGCGGGAGATCACGAGCAGTACTTC.

There are many counts of this clonotype. The chain recombines TRBV5-1 with TRBJ2-7; 8 nucleotides match TRBD2. Per germline, CDR1 SGHRS and CDR2 YFSETQ. The CDR3 runs to 14 residues. The J segment lost 5 bases and the V segment lost 0 bases, leaving 4 bases of the junction unmatched. CDR3 coding DNA: TGCGCCAGCAGCTTGGGGATAGCGGGACACGAGCAGTACTTC. This sequence encodes CASSLGIAGHEQYF.

This clonotype was recorded many times. J is TRBJ2-2 and V is TRBV11-2, with 9 nucleotides matching TRBD2. Losses at the gene ends were 2 bases for V and 0 bases for J; bases not matched to a gene: 13. Germline V CDR1 and CDR2: SGHAT, FQNNGV. CDR3 length: 20 residues. CDR3 DNA: TGTGCCAGCAGCTTAATTGGCCTAGCGGGAATTCGTACGAACACCGGGGAGCTGTTTTTT. As protein: CASSLIGLAGIRTNTGELFF.

This clonotype was seen repeatedly, ten times or more. The rearrangement links TRBV6-1 to TRBJ1-6; TRBD1 is a possible D gene (5 bases). Looked up from germline, CDR1 is MNHNS and CDR2 is SASEGT. The length of the CDR3 is 14 residues. V was trimmed by 11 bases and J by 0 bases, leaving 11 bases between them. The CDR3 nucleotides are TGTGCCTTACGGGGGAGCTCCTATAATTCACCCCTCCACTTT. Translating it yields CALRGSSYNSPLHF.

This chain connects TRBV12-3 or TRBV12-4 to TRBJ1-3; D call uncertain. V was clipped by 2 bases and J by 0 bases, with 5 bases between them. This CDR3 spans 14 amino acids. The CDR3 reads CASSLTASGNTIYF. The CDR3 coding sequence is TGTGCCAGCAGTTTAACGGCCTCTGGAAACACCATATATTTT.

There are many counts of this clonotype. The genes are TRBV7-9 and TRBJ2-3; 7 bases match TRBD1. Germline CDR1 SEHNR, CDR2 FQNEAQ (reference sequence). The CDR3 loop spans 15 amino acids. Trimming took 1 base from V and 0 from J; bases not matched to a gene: 1. CDR3 amino acids: CASSLGDSSTDTQYF. The CDR3 nucleotides are TGTGCCAGCAGCTTAGGGGACAGCAGCACAGATACGCAGTATTTT.

This clonotype was detected ten times or more. This chain uses TRBV28 with TRBJ2-1; 8 bases are a match to TRBD2. This CDR3 has 15 residues. The V and J ends lost 1 base and 10 bases, in that order; junction bases with no gene match: 9. Per germline, CDR1 MDHEN and CDR2 SYDVKM. This chain's CDR3 is CASSLSFGLALEQFF. The CDR3 region has the DNA TGTGCCAGCAGTTTATCGTTTGGACTAGCTTTGGAGCAGTTCTTC.

This clonotype was seen only a few times. This rearrangement joins TRBV10-3 to TRBJ1-3; 10 bases line up with TRBD1. Per the germline V gene, CDR1 is ENHRY and CDR2 is SYGVKD. The CDR3 has 18 residues. V shed 5 bases, J shed 5 bases, and the junction held 15 bases outside the gene matches. This CDR3 reads CAISRTLTGTGERNTIYF. CDR3 nucleotides: TGTGCCATCAGTCGCACCCTAACCGGGACAGGGGAAAGAAACACCATATATTTT.

Only a few counts were recorded for this clonotype. This sequence joins TRBV20-1 and TRBJ1-1; the D gene is possibly TRBD1 (5 bases). V was cut by 8 bases and J by 7 bases, with 20 bases left in between. Germline CDR1 DFQATT, CDR2 SNEGSKA (reference sequence). The CDR3 extends over 13 amino acids. The CDR3 loop reads CSTQYLAGGEAFF. CDR3 sequence (DNA): TGCAGTACTCAGTATTTGGCGGGGGGTGAAGCTTTCTTT.

The V call is TRBV2, the J call TRBJ2-1; D not resolved. Germline-derived CDR1 and CDR2 are SNHLY and FYNNEI. The V gene lost 6 bases and the J gene lost 12 bases, with 21 bases spanning the gap. This CDR3 spans 14 amino acids. The CDR3 spells CASSLGPIGTGQFF. The CDR3 nucleotides are TGTGCCAGCAGCTTAGGGCCTATAGGCACCGGGCAGTTCTTC.

This clonotype appeared many times. This sequence joins TRBV11-2 and TRBJ2-3; D uncertain. The germline gives CDR1 SGHAT, CDR2 FQNNGV. The CDR3 is 12 residues long. Trimming took 3 bases from V and 5 from J, leaving 6 bases between them. CDR3 residues: CASSFSEDTQYF. In nucleotides, the CDR3 is TGTGCCAGCAGCTTCAGCGAAGATACGCAGTATTTT.

The chain carries TRBV6-2 or TRBV6-3 and TRBJ2-3; no clear D gene. The CDR3 covers 11 residues. From germline, CDR1 is MNHEY and CDR2 SVGEGT. The V gene lost 6 bases and the J gene lost 6 bases, with 7 bases spanning the gap. The chain's CDR3 is CASSQADTQYF. The CDR3 nucleotides are TGTGCCAGCAGCCAAGCGGATACGCAGTATTTT.

This clonotype occurred many times. The DNA for the CDR3 is TGTGCCAGCAGCTTGGATCAGGGTCGCACAGATACGCAGTATTTT. This sequence encodes CASSLDQGRTDTQYF. V and J are TRBV5-4 and TRBJ2-3, with a possible D match to TRBD1 (5 bases). Deletions cut 0 bases from V and 1 base from J, with 9 bases between. The CDR3 is 15 amino acids. Germline values: CDR1 SGHNT, CDR2 YYREEE (reference sequence).

V and J are TRBV30 and TRBJ2-3; D remains ambiguous. Germline V gene lookup returns CDR1 GTSNPN and CDR2 SVGIG (reference sequence). V was clipped by 2 bases and J by 6 bases, with 15 bases between them. This CDR3 is 14 amino acids long. The CDR3 DNA is TGTGCCTGGAGTCCCGAGGTGAAGTATGATACGCAGTATTTT. The encoded protein is CAWSPEVKYDTQYF. The full variable domain, its missing parts supplied by reference TRBV30 and TRBJ2-3, is SQTIHQWPATLVQPVGSPLSLECTVEGTSNPNLYWYRQAAGRGLQLLFYSVGIGQISSEVPQNLSASRPQDRQFILSSKKLLLSDSGFYLCAWSPEVKYDTQYFGPGTRLTVL.

This clonotype was counted at least ten times. The rearrangement links TRBV12-5 to TRBJ1-1; TRBD1 might be the D (6 bases). The CDR3 totals 18 residues. V was trimmed by 0 bases and J by 5 bases, leaving 22 bases between them. Germline V lookup: CDR1 LGHNT, CDR2 FRNRAP. The CDR3: CASGLVDWFRGRGTEAFF. DNA for the CDR3: TGTGCTAGTGGTTTGGTAGATTGGTTTCGGGGGAGGGGGACTGAAGCTTTCTTT.

This clonotype has a count of ten or more. The genes are TRBV5-1 and TRBJ2-7, with unresolved D. Trimming pared 4 bases from V and 5 bases from J, leaving 19 bases between. This CDR3 has 15 residues. Germline lookup yields CDR1 SGHRS and CDR2 YFSETQ. The CDR3 DNA reads TGCGCCAGCAGCCCGCCGCAGCAAGCAACCCACGAGCAGTACTTC. Amino acid sequence: CASSPPQQATHEQYF.

This clonotype was seen more than once but under ten times. The chain couples TRBV28 to TRBJ2-1, with TRBD2 matching 9 bases. The V gene end was trimmed by 6 bases and the J gene end by 0 bases; junction bases not matched to a gene: 3. In germline, CDR1 is MDHEN, CDR2 SYDVKM. The length of the CDR3 is 15 residues. The CDR3 reads CASRKREVSYNEQFF. In DNA, the CDR3 is TGTGCCAGCAGAAAGCGGGAGGTCTCCTACAATGAGCAGTTCTTC.

This clonotype has more than one count but fewer than ten. The chain uses TRBV7-9 and TRBJ1-2; no clear D. CDR1 and CDR2 from the germline V gene are SEHNR and FQNEAQ (reference sequence). The CDR3 sequence is 14 residues long. Trimming shortened V by 2 bases and J by 0 bases, and 7 bases separated the two germline ends. CDR3 region: CASSLYPTNYGYTF. The CDR3 region has the DNA TGTGCCAGCAGCTTATACCCAACTAACTATGGCTACACCTTC.

This clonotype showed up many times. The CDR3 DNA reads as TGTGCCAGCAGCTTAGTGGGCCAAGAGACCCAGTACTTC. It translates to CASSLVGQETQYF. The J gene is TRBJ2-5, the V gene TRBV7-9; no clear D gene. Germline-derived CDR1 and CDR2 are SEHNR and FQNEAQ (reference sequence). V was trimmed by 1 base and J by 1 base, leaving 4 bases between them. The CDR3 runs 13 residues.

This clonotype was found many times. This chain uses TRBV5-1 with TRBJ1-4; TRBD1 matches at 10 bases. J was trimmed by 6 bases and V by 4 bases; bases with no gene match: 3. The CDR3 is 14 residues long. Germline-derived CDR1 and CDR2 are SGHRS and YFSETQ. The CDR3, as DNA: TGCGCCAGCAGCCCGGACAGGGGGGATGAAAAACTGTTTTTT. It specifies CASSPDRGDEKLFF.

The chain employs TRBV15 and TRBJ2-1; D might be TRBD2 (5 bases). This CDR3 has 12 residues. V lost 5 bases, J lost 4 bases, and 6 bases lay in between. Germline V gene sequence: CDR1 LNHNV, CDR2 YYDKDF (reference sequence). CDR3 in DNA: TGTGCCACCAGCGGCGGGTACAATGAGCAGTTCTTC. This encodes CATSGGYNEQFF.